This T cell receptor (beta chain) was identified during a study of siplizumab effects on memory and regulatory T cells. TCRdb's copy holds only in-frame clones and misses some; the assay was immunoSEQ multiplex PCR. The table lists about 110,000 clones, just over 90% of them singletons, with 0.65% to 0.9% in the top ten. This CDR3 comprises 14 residues. The germline V and J ends were trimmed by 5 bases and 4 bases, with 14 bases remaining between them. CDR1 is SGHAT and CDR2 is FQNNGV in the germline V gene. Input material: Tregs sorted from blood. The chain has TRBV11-2 and TRBJ1-1; D is unclear. This clonotype was obtained from a human donor in good health. CDR3 sequence (DNA): TGTGCCAGCAGCCCCCAGAGGTGGGGCACTGAAGCTTTCTTT. Encoded protein: CASSPQRWGTEAFF.